This TCR beta chain was identified in a study of CD8 T cells in ankylosing spondylitis. Study results and limitations: Ankylosing spondylitis blood appeared to carry a characteristic TCR beta motif of roughly eight highly homologous variants.

The CDR3 is 15 amino acids. The junction had 5 bases not matched to a gene; V was cut back by 5 bases and J by 2 bases. The germline CDR1 and CDR2 sequences are SGHAT and FQNNGV. One entry per CDR3 protein, called by TCRdb with MiXCR from the 5' RACE reads. The data show a few hundred thousand distinct CDR3 sequences, 20% to 25% seen once. Only a few counts were recorded for this clonotype. Antigen unknown. Input material: blood, either unsorted or a sorted T cell fraction (not recorded which). The receptor's source is a male donor with ankylosing spondylitis or in good health (not recorded which). The chain links TRBV11-2 to TRBJ2-3, with 9 bases fitting TRBD1. The chain's CDR3 is CASSVTGGTTDTQYF. The CDR3 region has the DNA TGTGCCAGCAGCGTAACAGGGGGCACCACAGATACGCAGTATTTT.